These 10 T cell receptor beta chains were all obtained from the same sample, sequenced in a study of T cell responses to AZD1222 COVID-19 vaccine. Some clones are missing from TCRdb's copy, which holds only in-frame ones; the method was immunoSEQ multiplex PCR. This table holds about 130,000 clones, around 90% found once. Specimen: peripheral blood, collected 28 days after the second AZD1222 dose. These TCRs come from an adult who received the AZD1222 COVID-19 vaccine.

The chain has TRBV6-1 and TRBJ1-1; tentative D call: TRBD1 (5 bases). Germline assignment: CDR1 MNHNS and CDR2 SASEGT. V was trimmed by 4 bases and J by 3 bases, leaving 18 bases between them. The CDR3 sequence is 16 residues long. The CDR3 bases are TGTGCCAGCAGTGCCCTCCTGGGGGGGTATGACACTGAAGCTTTCTTT. It encodes CASSALLGGYDTEAFF.

This chain uses TRBV7-2 with TRBJ2-2; possible D gene TRBD1, 5 bases. The CDR3 is 16 residues long. V was pared by 5 bases and J by 4 bases, with 17 bases between. CDR1 and CDR2 from the germline V gene are SGHTA and FQGNSA. CDR3 region: CASSLIAGWVTGELFF. DNA for the CDR3: TGTGCCAGCAGCCTGATAGCAGGGTGGGTCACCGGGGAGCTGTTTTTT.

The chain employs TRBV30 and TRBJ2-1; tentative D call: TRBD2 (5 bases). The CDR3 extends over 13 amino acids. Germline CDR1 and CDR2: GTSNPN and SVGIG (reference sequence). V was cut by 3 bases and J by 0 bases, with 6 bases left in between. The CDR3 region has the DNA TGTGCCTGGAGGGGGAGCTCCTACAATGAGCAGTTCTTC. It specifies CAWRGSSYNEQFF. Drawing the rest from reference TRBV30 and TRBJ2-1, the complete variable domain is SQTIHQWPATLVQPVGSPLSLECTVEGTSNPNLYWYRQAAGRGLQLLFYSVGIGQISSEVPQNLSASRPQDRQFILSSKKLLLSDSGFYLCAWRGSSYNEQFFGPGTRLTVL.

The chain uses TRBV28 and TRBJ2-5; 12 positions match TRBD2. The germline CDR1 and CDR2 sequences are MDHEN and SYDVKM. This CDR3 region has 16 residues. The J segment lost 0 bases and the V segment lost 2 bases, leaving 1 base of the junction unmatched. As DNA, the CDR3 is TGTGCCAGCAGTTTAGGACTAGCGGGGTACCAAGAGACCCAGTACTTC. Its protein product is CASSLGLAGYQETQYF. The full variable domain, completed using reference TRBV28 and TRBJ2-5, is DVKVTQSSRYLVKRTGEKVFLECVQDMDHENMFWYRQDPGLGLRLIYFSYDVKMKEKGDIPEGYSVSREKKERFSLILESASTNQTSMYLCASSLGLAGYQETQYFGPGTRLLVL.

The rearrangement uses TRBV29-1 and TRBJ1-2; 7 bases map to TRBD1. V lost 5 bases, J lost 0 bases, and 3 bases stayed unmatched. The CDR3 runs 13 residues. Germline CDR1 and CDR2: SQVTM and ANQGSEA. This CDR3 is CSVRQGSNYGYTF. As DNA, the CDR3 is TGCAGCGTTCGACAGGGATCTAACTATGGCTACACCTTC. Using reference TRBV29-1 and TRBJ1-2 for the parts outside the CDR3, the full variable domain is SAVISQKPSRDICQRGTSLTIQCQVDSQVTMMFWYRQQPGQSLTLIATANQGSEATYESGFVIDKFPISRPNLTFSTLTVSNMSPEDSSIYLCSVRQGSNYGYTFGSGTRLTVV.

V and J are TRBV4-3 and TRBJ2-2; TRBD2 might be the D (7 bases). CDR3 length: 16 amino acids. Per germline, CDR1 LGHNA and CDR2 YSLEER. The V end was cut by 1 base, the J end by 5 bases, with 14 bases between. CDR3 nucleotide sequence: TGCGCCAGCAGCCAAGGTGGCGGGGGCGGTACCGGGGAGCTGTTTTTT. This encodes CASSQGGGGGTGELFF.

The rearrangement uses TRBV6-6 and TRBJ2-3; D is unresolved. V shed 7 bases and J shed 3 bases, with 11 bases lying between them. Per germline, CDR1 MNHNY and CDR2 SVGAGI (reference sequence). The CDR3 totals 13 residues. The CDR3 sequence: CASTPRRTDTQYF. The CDR3 DNA is TGTGCCAGCACCCCCCGCCGAACAGATACGCAGTATTTT.

The J gene is TRBJ2-3, the V gene TRBV7-9; D possibly corresponds to TRBD1 (5 bases). The length of the CDR3 is 15 residues. Trimming left V 2 bases short and J 4 bases short, with 13 bases between. CDR1 and CDR2 (germline): SEHNR, FQNEAQ (reference sequence). The CDR3 is CASSLRSQGPDTQYF. CDR3 DNA: TGTGCCAGCAGCTTAAGGTCCCAGGGTCCAGATACGCAGTATTTT.

The chain has TRBV3-1 (or the pseudogene TRBV3-2) and TRBJ1-5; 9 bases align to TRBD1. Germline loops: CDR1 LGHDT, CDR2 YNNKEL (reference sequence). This CDR3 spans 15 amino acids. V gave up 1 base and J gave up 7 bases; unmatched junction bases: 5. The CDR3, as DNA: TGTGCCAGCAGCCAAGGGACAGGGGATAGGCAGCCCCAGCATTTT. It is translated as CASSQGTGDRQPQHF.

This chain connects TRBV14 to TRBJ2-1; TRBD2 matches 10 bases. This CDR3 contains 16 residues. Germline V lookup: CDR1 SGHDN, CDR2 FVKESK. The junction had 7 bases not matched to a gene; V was cut back by 4 bases and J by 4 bases. CDR3 coding DNA: TGTGCCAGCAGCCCGTTTAGGACTAGCGGATACAATGAGCAGTTCTTC. Translation: CASSPFRTSGYNEQFF.